This T cell receptor (beta chain) comes out of a study of T cell responses to AZD1222 COVID-19 vaccine (TCRdb year 2021). Turning to the overall study: AZD1222 recipients given second doses at about 4 weeks or at about 12 weeks were pooled, since spike-specific TCR depth and breadth were not found to differ between the two schedules. TCR sequencing covered fewer than 250 trial participants: 200 to 220 given two doses of AZD1222 and about 26 given two doses of MenACWY control vaccine. Trial participants were enrolled by age into 18-55, 56-69 and 70-plus year subgroups, with about 150, 27 and 61 TCR-sequenced participants respectively. Findings and caveats that apply to the study as a whole: Because no day 14 peak-response samples were available, the repertoires could be characterized only after the peak T cell response. The 56-69-year group was small, and its depth increase did not reach significance, likely because of low power. Reportedly, close to half of the unique spike-specific TCRs recognized epitopes lying outside the regions that are mutated in the B.1.351 and B.1.1.7 variants. Spike-specific TCR breadth and depth rose significantly after two AZD1222 doses compared with day 0 and with MenACWY recipients. Conclusions about previously exposed vaccinees are limited because only five to seven AZD1222 recipients were SARS-CoV-2 seropositive at baseline. Participants were mostly white British and included more females than males, and it was suggested by the authors that clonal diversity may have been underestimated. CD4 TCRs associated with the vaccine covered the entire spike protein, and the dominant responses were in regions 160-218 and 743-854.

The CDR3 regions of human TCRbeta chains were analyzed by immunosequencing. The published analysis was carried out like this. Repertoire TCRs were checked for matches against a reference library of SARS-CoV-2-specific TCRs that had been generated using the MIRA antigen-specificity platform. Breadth was defined as the fraction of unique TCRs that were SARS-CoV-2-associated. Depth was defined as the fraction of total T cells that were SARS-CoV-2-associated. Using the MIRA data, each spike-specific TCR was mapped to the spike region that the TCR reacts to and placed in a CD4 or CD8 class. Log10-transformed breadth and depth values were compared by one-way ANOVA with Sidak's multiple comparisons tests. TCRdb stores this immuneACCESS table with in-frame sequences only. Part of the clones is absent; in the studies checked, under half of the shortfall reflects unresolved V genes, and no reason is known for the rest. D and trimming come from the DNA, and the V and J calls and clone size come from that table. This sample has just under 100,000 clones in its table, and nearly 90% of those were observed once. The ten largest clonotypes hold 2.5% to 3% of the sample.

Sample time point, as interpreted from the label and publication: baseline before first vaccination. Vaccinee samples were obtained from the UK trials COV001 and COV002, which included a single-blind randomized controlled phase 2/3 trial of AZD1222 (ChAdOx1 nCoV-19) in healthy adults. For TCRbeta chain sequencing, PBMC samples were collected from trial participants at day 0 and at day 28 after the second dose. As to this clone: Its antigen is currently not known. One base away there is no much larger clone; base qualities are not given.

Including the terminal cysteine and phenylalanine, the CDR3 comprises 14 residues. Kept here is only the CDR3 DNA, which spans 42 bases and is read in frame from base 1. As encoded in the germline V gene, CDR1 is SQVTM while CDR2 is ANQGSEA. The sample here was peripheral blood, taken on day 0 of AZD1222 vaccination. This clonotype was sampled from an adult in good health. The receptor chain draws on TRBV29-1 and TRBJ1-1, and TRBD1 aligns with 8 junction nucleotides. The CDR3 protein is CRFSPDRGNTEAFF. The nucleotide sequence is given as TGCAGATTCTCCCCCGACAGGGGGAACACTGAAGCTTTCTTT.